The 20 T cell receptor beta chains presented below share a single source sample, sequenced in a study of control samples from healthy donors and cancer patients. Clones were sequenced by immunoSEQ multiplex PCR, and TCRdb holds only the in-frame ones, with some missing. The sample carries 150,000 to 200,000 clones, 80% to 95% recorded once. Sequencing was performed on blood. The source of these receptors is a woman in her thirties or forties in good health.

V usage is TRBV15 and J usage is TRBJ2-7; D possibly corresponds to TRBD2 (5 bases). The germline CDR1 and CDR2 sequences are LNHNV and YYDKDF (reference sequence). This CDR3 region has 15 residues. Trimming took off 2 bases at V and 4 bases at J, with 15 bases between the two ends. CDR3 sequence (DNA): TGTGCCACCAGCAGACTCCGAATGGAGGATTACGAGCAGTACTTC. It yields the protein CATSRLRMEDYEQYF. Based on the CDR3 plus reference TRBV15 and TRBJ2-7, the full variable domain is DAMVIQNPRYQVTQFGKPVTLSCSQTLNHNVMYWYQQKSSQAPKLLFHYYDKDFNNEADTPDNFQSRRPNTSFCFLDIRSPGLGDTAMYLCATSRLRMEDYEQYFGPGTRLTVT.

The chain employs TRBV12-3 or TRBV12-4 and TRBJ1-4; unclear D gene. Trimming left V 1 base short and J 5 bases short, with 5 bases between. The CDR3 is 13 residues long. In nucleotides, the CDR3 is TGTGCCAGCAGTTTAGTCCGGAATGAAAAACTGTTTTTT. Protein sequence: CASSLVRNEKLFF.

V and J are TRBV15 and TRBJ2-7; D might be TRBD1 (6 bases). Deletions cut 0 bases from V and 2 bases from J, with 11 bases between. CDR1 LNHNV and CDR2 YYDKDF come from the germline V gene (reference sequence). This CDR3 comprises 15 residues. CDR3 nucleotide sequence: TGTGCCACCAGCAGAGAGGGGGCAGGGGCCTACGAGCAGTACTTC. Translating gives CATSREGAGAYEQYF. The full variable domain, its missing parts supplied by reference TRBV15 and TRBJ2-7, is DAMVIQNPRYQVTQFGKPVTLSCSQTLNHNVMYWYQQKSSQAPKLLFHYYDKDFNNEADTPDNFQSRRPNTSFCFLDIRSPGLGDTAMYLCATSREGAGAYEQYFGPGTRLTVT.

This clone turned up a few times. The chain recombines TRBV5-6 with TRBJ1-2, with D perhaps TRBD1 (6 bases). Looked up from germline, CDR1 is SGHDT and CDR2 is YYEEEE. Trimming took 4 bases from V and 6 from J, leaving 19 bases between them. The CDR3 consists of 15 residues. In DNA, the CDR3 is TGTGCCAGCAGCCTTTTGGGGGGGGCGCAGGATGGCTACACCTTC. Translating gives CASSLLGGAQDGYTF.

Written as DNA, the CDR3 is TGCGCCAGCAGTTCCCCTAGGGGCTACACCTTC. Protein product: CASSSPRGYTF. J is TRBJ1-2 and V is TRBV4-1; unclear D gene. Trimming pared 6 bases from V and 8 bases from J, leaving 10 bases between. Germline values: CDR1 MGHRA, CDR2 YSYEKL. This CDR3 is built from 11 residues.

The V call is TRBV27, the J call TRBJ2-7; D gene unclear. Trimming took 2 bases from V and 2 from J, leaving 7 bases between them. In germline, CDR1 is MNHEY, CDR2 SMNVEV (reference sequence). The length of the CDR3 is 13 residues. CDR3 coding DNA: TGTGCCAGCAGTTTAGGGGTTACCTACGAGCAGTACTTC. This sequence encodes CASSLGVTYEQYF.

The chain has TRBV2 and TRBJ2-5; D is uncertain. Germline V gene data show CDR1 as SNHLY and CDR2 as FYNNEI. Trimming cost V 2 bases and J 7 bases, with 5 bases left between them. The CDR3 loop spans 11 amino acids. The CDR3, as DNA: TGTGCCAGCAGTGAATTGGCGACCCAGTACTTC. Protein product: CASSELATQYF.

V and J are TRBV3-1 (or the pseudogene TRBV3-2) and TRBJ1-4; D might be TRBD1 (6 bases). This CDR3 is built from 16 residues. Germline loops: CDR1 LGHDT, CDR2 YNNKEL (reference sequence). The V end was cut by 1 base, the J end by 1 base, with 10 bases between. CDR3 protein: CASSQGKGGTNEKLFF. Here the CDR3 DNA reads TGTGCCAGCAGCCAAGGGAAGGGGGGAACTAATGAAAAACTGTTTTTT.

The chain links TRBV27 to TRBJ1-2; the match to TRBD1 covers 12 bases. Trimming at V came to 3 bases and at J to 4 bases, leaving 9 bases not matched to a gene. There are 17 residues in the CDR3. Germline loops: CDR1 MNHEY, CDR2 SMNVEV (reference sequence). Written as DNA, the CDR3 is TGTGCCAGCAGTTTGGCCTCCGGGACAGGGGGCCTCTATGGCTACACCTTC. Protein: CASSLASGTGGLYGYTF.

This clone was detected a few times. This rearrangement joins TRBV13 to TRBJ1-2; D uncertain. The CDR3 runs 13 residues. Trimming took off 5 bases at V and 5 bases at J, with 12 bases between the two ends. The germline V gene has CDR1 PRHDT and CDR2 FYEKMQ (reference sequence). CDR3 DNA sequence: TGTGCCAGCAGCCAAGACGGCAGATATGGCTACACCTTC. Translating it yields CASSQDGRYGYTF.

The V and J genes are TRBV14 and TRBJ2-3; 9 bases line up with TRBD1. V lost 4 bases, J lost 4 bases, and 3 bases stayed unmatched. The CDR3 extends over 14 amino acids. The germline CDR1 and CDR2 sequences are SGHDN and FVKESK. CDR3 nucleotide sequence: TGTGCCAGCAGCCTGGGACAGGGCCCAGATACGCAGTATTTT. It specifies CASSLGQGPDTQYF.

The gene calls are TRBV28 and TRBJ1-5; TRBD1 might be the D (5 bases). The CDR3 loop spans 13 amino acids. The germline V gene has CDR1 MDHEN and CDR2 SYDVKM. Trimming took 4 bases from V and 3 from J, leaving 7 bases between them. The DNA of the CDR3 is TGTGCCAGCAGTTGGGGGAACAATCAGCCCCAGCATTTT. It encodes CASSWGNNQPQHF.

This sequence joins TRBV5-1 and TRBJ2-7; D uncertain. This CDR3 region has 15 residues. CDR1 is SGHRS and CDR2 is YFSETQ in the germline V gene. V was clipped by 0 bases and J by 2 bases, with 12 bases between them. CDR3 coding DNA: TGCGCCAGCAGCTTGGCTCCCCAGTCTACCTACGAGCAGTACTTC. Translating it yields CASSLAPQSTYEQYF.

The chain carries TRBV11-2 and TRBJ1-4, with 8 nucleotides matching TRBD1. The trim removed 5 bases at V and 8 bases at J, leaving 7 bases unmatched. This CDR3 spans 14 amino acids. Germline loops: CDR1 SGHAT, CDR2 FQNNGV. CDR3 amino acids: CASSRQGRVEKLFF. The CDR3 DNA follows: TGTGCCAGCAGCCGACAGGGGCGGGTAGAAAAACTGTTTTTT.

The genes are TRBV2 and TRBJ2-3, with TRBD1 matching over 7 bases. Germline CDR1 is SNHLY and CDR2 is FYNNEI. The length of the CDR3 is 12 residues. J was trimmed by 2 bases and V by 10 bases; bases with no gene match: 3. The CDR3 loop is CATDRATDTQYF. As DNA, the CDR3 is TGTGCCACCGACAGGGCCACAGATACGCAGTATTTT.

V and J are TRBV12-3 or TRBV12-4 and TRBJ1-1; D gene ambiguous. Trimming took 7 bases from V and 5 from J, leaving 8 bases between them. CDR3 length equals 11 residues. The chain's CDR3 is CASILSTEAFF. The CDR3 DNA sequence: TGTGCCAGCATCCTGAGTACTGAAGCTTTCTTT.

This clone was recorded once. This chain links TRBV6-1 with TRBJ1-1; TRBD1 matches at 9 bases. The CDR3 consists of 15 residues. J was trimmed by 5 bases and V by 2 bases; bases with no gene match: 6. The germline V gene has CDR1 MNHNS and CDR2 SASEGT. In DNA form, the CDR3 reads TGTGCCAGCAGTGAAATTCTGACAGGGGGTACTGAAGCTTTCTTT. This codes for CASSEILTGGTEAFF.

The chain couples TRBV25-1 to TRBJ1-2; maybe TRBD1 (6 bases). Germline CDR1 MGHDK, CDR2 SYGVNS. This CDR3 spans 12 amino acids. V lost 7 bases to trimming and J lost 4 bases, with 10 bases between them. The chain's CDR3 is CASTGGTYGYTF. CDR3 in DNA: TGTGCCAGCACCGGGGGCACCTATGGCTACACCTTC.

This clone has a single count. The CDR3 here is CASSGDRGWLNTEAFF. In DNA, the CDR3 is TGCGCCAGCAGTGGGGACAGGGGATGGCTGAACACTGAAGCTTTCTTT. The chain has TRBV10-1 and TRBJ1-1; TRBD1 matches 10 bases. The germline gives CDR1 WNHNN, CDR2 SYGVQD (reference sequence). This CDR3 has 16 amino acids. The J segment lost 0 bases and the V segment lost 4 bases, leaving 5 bases of the junction unmatched.

This clone has more than one count but fewer than ten. The rearrangement joins TRBV7-9 to TRBJ2-3, with unresolved D. Germline CDR1 reads SEHNR; CDR2 reads FQNEAQ (reference sequence). Trimming removed 8 bases from V and 6 bases from J, with 12 bases in between. This CDR3 is 12 amino acids long. The CDR3, as DNA: TGTGCCAGCCGCTATTCCCGCGATACGCAGTATTTT. This encodes CASRYSRDTQYF.